Below are 27 T cell receptor beta chains sequenced from a single sample in a study of early T cells in non-severe SARS-CoV-2 infection. TCRdb analysed the 5' RACE reads with MiXCR anew, one entry per CDR3 protein. The table shows 60,000 or so distinct CDR3 sequences, with about a tenth occurring only once. The specimen sequenced was whole blood. The receptors were gathered from an adult who was a healthcare worker with PCR-confirmed SARS-CoV-2 infection or an uninfected control (not recorded which).

This clonotype was picked up many times. The chain has TRBV29-1 and TRBJ2-7; 8 bases are a match to TRBD2. This CDR3 has 13 amino acids. V shed 4 bases, J shed 3 bases, and the junction held 5 bases outside the gene matches. Germline V gene lookup returns CDR1 SQVTM and CDR2 ANQGSEA. The CDR3 DNA reads as TGCAGCGTTGGACTAGCGAGAGACTACGAGCAGTACTTC. Amino acids: CSVGLARDYEQYF.

This clonotype was seen repeatedly, ten times or more. The chain couples TRBV10-3 to TRBJ1-2, with D hard to call. V shed 4 bases and J shed 6 bases, with 12 bases lying between them. Germline lookup yields CDR1 ENHRY and CDR2 SYGVKD. The CDR3 has 13 residues. This chain's CDR3 is CAISGLAGHGYTF. The CDR3 DNA reads TGTGCCATCAGTGGCCTTGCGGGCCATGGCTACACCTTC.

This clonotype appeared many times. V and J are TRBV11-2 and TRBJ2-1; D gene ambiguous. The CDR3 is 13 amino acids. Trimming removed 2 bases at V and 2 bases at J, with 4 bases between. Germline loops: CDR1 SGHAT, CDR2 FQNNGV. This CDR3 reads CASSLLAYNEQFF. For the CDR3, the DNA is TGTGCCAGCAGCTTACTCGCCTACAATGAGCAGTTCTTC.

The chain has TRBV29-1 and TRBJ1-2; D gene uncertain. The germline gives CDR1 SQVTM, CDR2 ANQGSEA. Trimming shortened V by 4 bases and J by 3 bases, and 9 bases separated the two germline ends. There are 12 residues in the CDR3. In nucleotides, the CDR3 is TGCAGCGTTGGGAGCGGGGACTATGGCTACACCTTC. Its protein is CSVGSGDYGYTF.

This clonotype was detected many times. The chain recombines TRBV6-6 with TRBJ2-5; the D gene is possibly TRBD2 (5 bases). This CDR3 region has 14 residues. Germline CDR1 is MNHNY and CDR2 is SVGAGI (reference sequence). V was shortened by 4 bases and J by 5 bases, with 14 bases between the two germline ends. DNA of the CDR3: TGTGCCAGCAGTTTCCAATTAGCGCGCGAGACCCAGTACTTC. Protein sequence: CASSFQLARETQYF.

At least ten counts were recorded for this clonotype. The CDR3 region is CASSNTGNRKNQYF. The CDR3 nucleotides are TGTGCCAGCAGCAATACTGGCAACCGCAAAAATCAGTACTTC. J is TRBJ2-4 and V is TRBV5-4; D call uncertain. From germline, CDR1 is SGHNT and CDR2 YYREEE (reference sequence). Trimming stripped 4 bases from V and 12 bases from J, with 20 bases between. The length of the CDR3 is 14 residues.

With respect to this clonotype: A much larger clone differs by one base, so this may be a read error. The V gene is TRBV29-1, the J gene TRBJ2-1; 7 bases map to TRBD2. The V and J ends lost 6 bases and 10 bases, in that order; junction bases with no gene match: 18. This CDR3 spans 15 amino acids. Germline CDR1 and CDR2: SQVTM and ANQGSEA. The CDR3 loop reads CSVPTRGLVGSEQFF. The DNA of the CDR3 is TGCAGCGTCCCGACCCGAGGACTAGTGGGGAGCGAGCAGTTCTTC.

V usage is TRBV5-1 and J usage is TRBJ2-3; 13 nucleotides line up with TRBD2. V gave up 3 bases and J gave up 2 bases; unmatched junction bases: 3. The CDR3 covers 16 residues. Germline loops: CDR1 SGHRS, CDR2 YFSETQ. CDR3 sequence reads: CASSSGLAGVTDTQYF. The CDR3 nucleotides read TGCGCCAGCAGCTCTGGACTAGCGGGAGTCACAGATACGCAGTATTTT. The whole variable domain, remainder taken from reference TRBV5-1 and TRBJ2-3, is KAGVTQTPRYLIKTRGQQVTLSCSPISGHRSVSWYQQTPGQGLQFLFEYFSETQRNKGNFPGRFSGRQFSNSRSEMNVSTLELGDSALYLCASSSGLAGVTDTQYFGPGTRLTVL.

There are a few counts of this clonotype. The gene calls are TRBV6-1 and TRBJ1-2; 7 bases align to TRBD1. Trimming cost V 8 bases and J 0 bases; bases outside gene matches: 18. CDR1 is MNHNS, CDR2 SASEGT, per germline. The CDR3 runs to 18 residues. CDR3 in DNA: TGTGCCAGCGGGGGGACAGCTTTTACGAGGACTACTAACTATGGCTACACCTTC. This gives the protein CASGGTAFTRTTNYGYTF.

This clonotype was recorded many times. The rearrangement links TRBV30 to TRBJ2-7; TRBD2 matches at 7 bases. CDR1 is GTSNPN and CDR2 is SVGIG in the germline V gene (reference sequence). Germline trimming cut 0 bases from V and 10 bases from J; bases unmatched to any gene: 6. CDR3 length: 12 residues. As DNA, the CDR3 is TGTGCCTGGAGTGTACCTAGCGGCAAACAGTACTTC. It encodes CAWSVPSGKQYF.

The V gene is TRBV28, the J gene TRBJ2-7, with 10 bases matching TRBD1. The CDR3 consists of 17 residues. The ends lost 5 bases at V and 0 bases at J; junction bases unmatched: 10. Germline loops: CDR1 MDHEN, CDR2 SYDVKM. DNA of the CDR3: TGTGCCAGCAGTCCCGGCGTATGGGACAGGGGCTCCTACGAGCAGTACTTC. It yields the protein CASSPGVWDRGSYEQYF.

This clonotype came up many times. The chain couples TRBV20-1 to TRBJ2-3, with a tentative D call TRBD1 (5 bases). Germline V gene lookup returns CDR1 DFQATT and CDR2 SNEGSKA (reference sequence). The CDR3 spans 15 residues. Trimming shortened V by 0 bases and J by 1 base, and 11 bases separated the two germline ends. The CDR3 sequence is CSARDQGFGTDTQYF. The CDR3 DNA reads as TGCAGTGCTAGAGATCAGGGTTTCGGCACAGATACGCAGTATTTT.

This clonotype was observed at least ten times. The genes are TRBV11-2 and TRBJ2-7; perhaps TRBD1 as D (5 bases). V was trimmed by 1 base and J by 4 bases, leaving 11 bases between them. This CDR3 comprises 14 residues. Germline V gene lookup returns CDR1 SGHAT and CDR2 FQNNGV. The CDR3 spells CASSLVQGPYEQYF. The CDR3 nucleotides are TGTGCCAGCAGCTTAGTGCAGGGTCCGTACGAGCAGTACTTC.

The J gene is TRBJ2-5, the V gene TRBV20-1; D might be TRBD1 or TRBD2, each matching 5 bases. Germline lookup yields CDR1 DFQATT and CDR2 SNEGSKA (reference sequence). Trimming removed 5 bases from V and 9 bases from J, with 16 bases in between. The CDR3 is made up of 12 amino acids. This CDR3 is CSAWTAGSPQYF. The CDR3, as DNA: TGCAGTGCTTGGACTGCAGGGAGTCCCCAGTACTTC.

This clonotype was seen a handful of times. The genes are TRBV19 and TRBJ1-5; 8 bases align to TRBD1. CDR3 length: 14 amino acids. Germline CDR1 is LNHDA and CDR2 is SQIVND (reference sequence). The J segment lost 3 bases and the V segment lost 7 bases, leaving 5 bases of the junction unmatched. CDR3 residues: CASNPTGVNQPQHF. CDR3 sequence (DNA): TGTGCCAGTAACCCGACAGGGGTCAATCAGCCCCAGCATTTT.

The rearrangement uses TRBV30 and TRBJ2-3; 11 bases are a match to TRBD2. The germline gives CDR1 GTSNPN, CDR2 SVGIG (reference sequence). The CDR3 length is 15 residues. V gave up 4 bases and J gave up 6 bases; unmatched junction bases: 9. DNA of the CDR3: TGTGCCTGGACGAGTAGCGGGGGGGCATCGGATACGCAGTATTTT. Translation: CAWTSSGGASDTQYF.

In its sample, this clonotype was seen many times. The rearrangement links TRBV20-1 to TRBJ2-7; D is unclear. V dropped 0 bases and J dropped 4 bases, with 1 base sitting between them. CDR3 length equals 10 residues. Per germline, CDR1 DFQATT and CDR2 SNEGSKA (reference sequence). In DNA, the CDR3 is TGCAGTGCTAGAGAATACGAGCAGTACTTC. It is translated as CSAREYEQYF.

This clonotype was observed many times. J is TRBJ1-3 and V is TRBV30; 10 positions match TRBD1. Losses at the gene ends were 3 bases for V and 0 bases for J; bases not matched to a gene: 5. Germline V gene data show CDR1 as GTSNPN and CDR2 as SVGIG (reference sequence). The CDR3 loop spans 16 amino acids. CDR3 protein: CAWRQTGGFSGNTIYF. CDR3 DNA sequence: TGTGCCTGGAGACAGACAGGGGGCTTCTCTGGAAACACCATATATTTT. The variable domain in full, completed from reference TRBV30 and TRBJ1-3, reads SQTIHQWPATLVQPVGSPLSLECTVEGTSNPNLYWYRQAAGRGLQLLFYSVGIGQISSEVPQNLSASRPQDRQFILSSKKLLLSDSGFYLCAWRQTGGFSGNTIYFGEGSWLTVV.

There are a few counts of this clonotype. The genes are TRBV4-3 and TRBJ1-4; D uncertain. Per the germline V gene, CDR1 is LGHNA and CDR2 is YSLEER. This CDR3 is built from 16 residues. Trimming removed 3 bases at V and 7 bases at J, with 18 bases between. CDR3 sequence: CASSQEGSIFGEKLFF. The CDR3 coding sequence is TGCGCCAGCAGCCAGGAAGGGAGTATTTTTGGTGAAAAACTGTTTTTT.

The chain uses TRBV6-5 and TRBJ2-3; 7 bases line up with TRBD1. There are 14 residues in the CDR3. The V and J ends lost 2 bases and 6 bases, in that order; junction bases with no gene match: 5. Germline V lookup: CDR1 MNHEY, CDR2 SVGAGI. The CDR3 reads CASSYRPGGDTQYF. The CDR3 region has the DNA TGTGCCAGCAGTTACCGGCCAGGGGGTGATACGCAGTATTTT.

The V and J genes are TRBV27 and TRBJ2-7, with TRBD1 matching over 12 bases. This CDR3 contains 14 residues. J was trimmed by 7 bases and V by 5 bases; bases with no gene match: 6. Germline-derived CDR1 and CDR2 are MNHEY and SMNVEV (reference sequence). The CDR3 loop is CASSRDRGREEQYF. The DNA for the CDR3 is TGTGCCAGCAGTAGGGACAGGGGGCGGGAAGAGCAGTACTTC.

The table lists this clonotype with many counts. The chain is built from TRBV29-1 and TRBJ1-1, with TRBD1 as a possible D gene (5 bases). Germline CDR1 reads SQVTM; CDR2 reads ANQGSEA. There are 13 residues in the CDR3. The V and J ends lost 2 bases and 4 bases respectively, with 11 bases between them. The CDR3 DNA sequence: TGCAGCGTTGAATCACAGGTCGGCACTGAAGCTTTCTTT. It specifies CSVESQVGTEAFF.

A few counts support this clonotype. This chain connects TRBV5-6 to TRBJ2-2; no reliable D call. CDR1 SGHDT and CDR2 YYEEEE come from the germline V gene. The CDR3 runs to 12 residues. Trimming shortened V by 9 bases and J by 2 bases, and 8 bases separated the two germline ends. The CDR3 bases are TGTGCCACAAGGGAAAACACCGGGGAGCTGTTTTTT. Translating it yields CATRENTGELFF.

This clonotype was seen at least ten times. The rearrangement uses TRBV10-2 and TRBJ1-1; TRBD1 matches 9 bases. CDR1 WSHSY and CDR2 SAAADI come from the germline V gene. The CDR3 length is 13 residues. With V trimmed by 7 bases and J by 5 bases, 5 bases remained unmatched. The CDR3 loop reads CASITGGLTEAFF. The CDR3 bases are TGCGCCAGCATTACAGGGGGCTTAACTGAAGCTTTCTTT.

In its sample, this clonotype was seen a few times. V gene TRBV4-1 combines with J gene TRBJ1-6, with D possibly TRBD1 on 5 matching bases. The CDR3 loop spans 15 amino acids. From germline, CDR1 is MGHRA and CDR2 YSYEKL. V was cut by 1 base and J by 10 bases, with 14 bases left in between. CDR3 sequence (DNA): TGCGCCAGCAGCCAAGCGAACGGGGAGGGGTCACCCCTCCACTTT. Its protein product is CASSQANGEGSPLHF.

Concerning this clonotype itself: Being one base from a much bigger clone, this may be a read error. This chain links TRBV14 with TRBJ1-2; D is unresolved. Looked up from germline, CDR1 is SGHDN and CDR2 is FVKESK. CDR3 length equals 13 residues. The CDR3 is CANSREEGYGYTF. The CDR3 region has the DNA TGTGCCAACAGCCGAGAAGAGGGCTATGGCTACACCTTC.

This clonotype was found many times. V is TRBV7-3 and J is TRBJ2-3; tentatively, D is TRBD1 or TRBD2 (6 bases each). Trimming left V 5 bases short and J 1 base short, with 19 bases between. The germline CDR1 and CDR2 sequences are SGHTA and FQGTGA. The CDR3 sequence is 17 residues long. The DNA of the CDR3 is TGTGCCAGCAGCATACTAAGGGGGGCTGGCGGCACAGATACGCAGTATTTT. Translating it yields CASSILRGAGGTDTQYF.